These T cell receptor beta chains were read from a single sample in a study of OX40 agonist ivuxolimab in advanced cancers. Repertoires were generated with immunoSEQ multiplex PCR, while TCRdb's copy carries only in-frame clones and drops some. The repertoire holds about 94,000 clones, with about nine tenths as singletons. The material was CD4+ or CD8+ T cells sorted from blood, obtained in a trial of the OX40 agonist ivuxolimab. Receptors were obtained from an adult with an advanced solid tumor such as melanoma, head and neck, liver or kidney cancer. Both conserved end residues are part of each CDR3. D genes are given only for firm matches. Clone size is shown for a subset of rows, as once, few, many or a class of expanded clone.

>TRBJ2-4|.|TRBV10-3|TRBD2
CAISTGGAKNIQYF
TGTGCCATCAGTACGGGGGGAGCCAAAAACATTCAGTACTTC
>TRBJ2-1|.|TRBV7-9|TRBD1
CASRGGQGITPSSYNEQFF
TGTGCCAGCAGGGGGGGACAGGGGATAACCCCGAGCTCCTACAATGAGCAGTTCTTC
>TRBJ2-2|.|TRBV5-1|.
CASSRTELNTGELFF
TGCGCCAGCAGCCGGACGGAGCTTAACACCGGGGAGCTGTTTTTT
>TRBJ1-5|.|TRBV6-5|.
CASSYGDNQPQHF
TGTGCCAGCAGTTACGGCGACAATCAGCCCCAGCATTTT
>TRBJ2-3|.|TRBV27|.
CASRSSDTDTQYF
TGTGCCAGCAGATCCTCCGACACAGATACGCAGTATTTT
>TRBJ1-5|.|TRBV6-5|.
CASSGGRSLPQHF
TGTGCCAGCAGTGGGGGGCGATCACTGCCCCAGCATTTT
>TRBJ2-7|.|TRBV18|TRBD2
CASSLAGGYEQYF
TGTGCCAGCTCCCTAGCCGGGGGGTACGAGCAGTACTTC
>TRBJ2-3|.|TRBV29-1|.
CSVVPRVSGGGLRSTDTQYF
TGCAGCGTTGTCCCCCGGGTTTCGGGTGGGGGGCTTAGAAGCACAGATACGCAGTATTTT
>TRBJ2-7|.|TRBV7-2|TRBD2
CASSFLAGSYEQYF
TGTGCCAGCAGCTTCCTAGCGGGCTCCTACGAGCAGTACTTC
>TRBJ2-5|.|TRBV19|.
CASNQGTRETQYF
TGTGCCAGTAACCAGGGAACGAGAGAGACCCAGTACTTC
>TRBJ1-1|.|TRBV18|TRBD1
CASSHGQAGTEAFF
TGTGCCAGCTCACACGGACAGGCGGGCACTGAAGCTTTCTTT
>TRBJ1-6|.|TRBV6-6|.
CASKYSYNSPLHF
TGTGCCTCAAAATACAGCTATAATTCACCCCTCCACTTT
>TRBJ1-5|.|TRBV18|TRBD1
CASSPPGQGNQPQHF
TGTGCCAGCTCACCACCCGGACAGGGGAATCAGCCCCAGCATTTT
>TRBJ2-4|.|TRBV11-2|.
CASSSGIEGIQYF
TGTGCCAGCAGCTCCGGAATAGAGGGCATTCAGTACTTC
>TRBJ2-5|.|TRBV4-1|TRBD2
CASSQPTSDETQYF
TGCGCCAGCAGCCAGCCCACTAGCGATGAGACCCAGTACTTC
>TRBJ1-5|.|TRBV19|.
CASTSGEANQPQHF
TGTGCCAGTACATCAGGTGAAGCCAATCAGCCCCAGCATTTT
>TRBJ2-7|.|TRBV7-2|TRBD2
CASSLDRLAGAYEQYF
TGTGCCAGCAGCTTAGATAGGCTAGCGGGGGCCTACGAGCAGTACTTC
>TRBJ2-4|.|TRBV5-1|TRBD2
CASSLVGTSGGAKNIQYF
TGCGCCAGCAGCTTGGTGGGTACTAGCGGGGGGGCCAAGAACATTCAGTACTTC
>TRBJ2-7|.|TRBV6-1|TRBD1
CASSSQQGDDEQYF
TGTGCCAGCAGCTCCCAACAGGGGGACGACGAGCAGTACTTC
>TRBJ2-7|once|TRBV15|.
CATSRGAVVGSSYEQYF
TGTGCCACCAGCAGAGGCGCGGTCGTGGGGAGCTCCTACGAGCAGTACTTC
>TRBJ1-6|.|TRBV4-2|TRBD1
CASSQGAGGHNSPLHF
TGTGCCAGCAGCCAAGGGGCAGGGGGCCATAATTCACCCCTCCACTTT
>TRBJ1-5|once|TRBV7-2|TRBD1
CASSLEPGQGKQPQHF
TGTGCCAGCAGCTTAGAGCCGGGACAGGGGAAACAGCCCCAGCATTTT
>TRBJ2-7|.|TRBV18|TRBD2
CASSPPSGGYEQYF
TGTGCCAGCTCACCACCTTCGGGGGGCTACGAGCAGTACTTC
>TRBJ2-3|.|TRBV11-3|TRBD1
CASSLGDRAPSTDTQYF
TGTGCCAGCAGCTTAGGGGACAGGGCTCCTAGCACAGATACGCAGTATTTT
>TRBJ2-7|.|TRBV9|.
CASSGGDSWVHEQYF
TGTGCCAGCAGCGGAGGGGACTCATGGGTCCACGAGCAGTACTTC
>TRBJ1-1|.|TRBV15|TRBD1
CATSRAATGGTEAFF
TGTGCCACCAGCAGAGCAGCAACAGGGGGCACTGAAGCTTTCTTT
>TRBJ1-3|.|TRBV18|TRBD1
CATDQGQGAGGNTIYF
TGTGCCACCGACCAGGGACAGGGGGCAGGAGGAAACACCATATATTTT
>TRBJ2-7|.|TRBV10-3|.
CAISGTSDTYEQYF
TGTGCCATCAGCGGGACATCGGACACCTACGAGCAGTACTTC
>TRBJ2-2|.|TRBV5-4|TRBD1
CASSRQGAATGELFF
TGTGCCAGCAGCCGACAGGGGGCGGCCACCGGGGAGCTGTTTTTT
>TRBJ2-7|.|TRBV6-6|TRBD1
CASRLGQGKTYEQYF
TGTGCCAGCAGGCTCGGACAGGGCAAAACCTACGAGCAGTACTTC
>TRBJ2-1|.|TRBV5-4|TRBD1
CASSSSTGVGEQFF
TGTGCCAGCAGCTCCTCTACAGGGGTAGGTGAGCAGTTCTTC
>TRBJ1-5|.|TRBV19|.
CASSRGGPSTGPQHF
TGTGCCAGTAGTCGCGGGGGCCCAAGCACGGGGCCCCAGCATTTT
>TRBJ2-7|few|TRBV18|.
CASSATGEQYF
TGTGCCAGCTCAGCTACAGGCGAGCAGTACTTC
>TRBJ1-5|.|TRBV30|.
CAWSLSSSNQPQHF
TGTGCCTGGAGTTTAAGTAGTAGCAATCAGCCCCAGCATTTT
>TRBJ2-2|.|TRBV2|TRBD2
CASAGLAGGTGELFF
TGTGCCAGCGCGGGACTAGCGGGGGGTACCGGGGAGCTGTTTTTT
>TRBJ1-2|once|TRBV7-9|.
CASSSNVDTHNYGYTF
TGTGCCAGCAGCAGCAATGTGGACACACATAACTATGGCTACACCTTC